This T cell receptor beta chain emerged from a study of PD-L1 blockade in urothelial cancer (dated by TCRdb to the late 2010s). In terms of the full investigation: All patients started therapy in the mid-2010s and received atezolizumab 1,200 mg intravenously every 3 weeks. About 90% of the roughly 29 patients were identified as males with urothelial cancer of bladder origin, and a prior smoking history was reported by 18 of 29 patients. Patients had an ECOG performance status of 0 or 1 and had received between 0 and 3 prior chemotherapy regimens. Blood samples were analyzed at 3 weeks after treatment start (second dose) and at 6 weeks after treatment start. Blood samples gave a median of about 130,000 T cells and 88,000 or so unique TCRs, with a median clonality of 0.080. The study, an exploratory multi-omic analysis, examined somatic, immune and clinical correlates of response to PD-L1 blockade with atezolizumab in urothelial cancer. Pretreatment tumor samples, along with matched peripheral blood collected serially before and after atezolizumab treatment, underwent TCR sequencing. Durable clinical benefit was defined as a progression-free survival longer than 6 months, and TCR features were additionally tested against progression-free survival and overall survival. In the same patients who had TCR sequencing, pretreatment tumors also underwent whole exome sequencing and RNA sequencing. Durable clinical benefit was achieved by nine patients but not by the remaining 20. Pretreatment blood TCR-seq was available for about 30 patients, at least one posttreatment blood collection was obtained for 25 or so patients, and tumor TCR-seq was available for 25 or so patients. Results and caveats for the whole study, not just this receptor: A pretreatment peripheral blood TCR clonality below the median was linked to improved progression-free and overall survival. Because the sample size was small (n ≈ 27) and many exploratory analyses were performed, the results are intended to be hypothesis-generating. At 3 weeks after the start of treatment, tumor-associated TCR clones in peripheral blood had expanded more in patients with durable benefit (n of about 22, p = 0.022).

The germline V gene encodes CDR1 LNHDA and CDR2 SQIVND (reference sequence). Taken from cysteine to phenylalanine, the CDR3 has 15 residues. Only the CDR3 portion is preserved as DNA: 45 bases, with reading frame beginning at the first base. Each PCR received spiked-in synthetic TCR analog templates so that absolute template abundance could be estimated from read counts. Using the immunoSEQ assay, TCRbeta CDR3 regions were amplified from genomic DNA with bias-controlled V and J gene primers. Sequencing of rearranged TCRbeta segments was done at approximately 20X coverage. Per the original workflow: Clustering was used to correct sequencing errors, and CDR3s were annotated against IMGT to assign V, D and J genes. Only productive TCRbeta rearrangements were used in downstream analyses, excluding out-of-frame or stop-codon sequences. To compute clonality, Shannon entropy was normalized by the log of the number of unique productive sequences and then subtracted from one. Clones differing between time points or between blood and tumor were identified using Fisher's exact test with Benjamini-Hochberg correction, with an adjusted p below 0.01 applied as the threshold. What TCRdb holds here is the immuneACCESS table cut down to in-frame rearrangements. Part of the clones is not present; checked against another copy, under half of the missing clones reflect an unresolved V gene, and the others are unexplained. That table furnishes V, J and clone size, whereas the DNA furnished D and trimming. The sample contains 33,000 or so clones, roughly four fifths of them found a single time. About 6.8% of the sample rests with the top ten.

In regard to this clone: The antigen it binds to is not known. Within one base of it there is no much larger clone, and no base qualities were kept.

In the paper's terms, the time point label means: pretreatment peripheral blood. A total of under 30 patients with locally advanced or metastatic urothelial carcinoma, treated at Memorial Sloan Kettering on a trial protocol, made up the cohort. Peripheral blood mononuclear cells were collected from each patient pretreatment and during treatment, giving between 1 and 8 total time points per patient. The Qiagen DNeasy Blood extraction kit was used to purify genomic DNA from total PBMCs and tumor samples. Collected pretreatment and during treatment, PBMCs were isolated and stored as previously described.

The chain joins TRBV19 to TRBJ2-2; 8 bases in between match TRBD1. The specimen comprised PBMCs, sampled around atezolizumab (anti-PD-L1) treatment. This TCR derives from a man aged 55 to 70 with urothelial cancer. CDR3 loop: CATRRQGANTGELFF. Here is the DNA: TGTGCTACCCGGCGGCAGGGGGCTAACACCGGGGAGCTGTTTTTT.